This T cell receptor (beta chain) was sequenced during a study of vaccination effects on CD4 cells after COVID-19. This clone was seen just once. Its antigen is still unknown. Notes on the study in general: The study found marked clonal contraction of infection- and vaccine-induced clones late after vaccination.

Prior to sequencing, the ViraFEST assay stimulated PBMC with viral peptide pools, which expanded the antigen-specific CD4+ T cells. Following a roughly 9-day culture, CD4+ T cells were purified. Testing of the vaccine recipients showed negative nucleocapsid antibodies and no prior SARS-CoV-2 infection. Germline CDR1 reads LNHNV; CDR2 reads YYDKDF (reference sequence). The trim removed 1 base at V and 0 bases at J, leaving 14 bases unmatched. The CDR3 sequence is 20 residues long. Sequencing used immunoSEQ multiplex PCR; TCRdb keeps in-frame clones, though not all of them. The sample contains tens of thousands of clones, approximately 79% of which appear only once.

This receptor was obtained from a human donor who received a COVID-19 vaccine. The chain uses TRBV15 and TRBJ2-3; 9 nucleotides agree with TRBD2. Sequenced here: CD4+ T cells from PBMCs cultured with HCoV-NL63 spike peptides, sampled before COVID-19 vaccination. The CDR3 reads CATSRGAGGLALLSTDTQYF. The CDR3 DNA reads TGTGCCACCAGCAGAGGGGCTGGGGGACTAGCTCTACTCAGCACAGATACGCAGTATTTT.